The 16 T cell receptor beta chains in this list originate from one sample, sequenced in a study of cytomegalovirus exposure and HLA in healthy donors. This PCR relied on a set of 60 Vbeta primers and 13 Jbeta primers. Assay used: immunoSEQ multiplex PCR; TCRdb lists only in-frame clones, some missing. The sample contains fewer than 140,000 clones, roughly four fifths of which appear only once. The sequenced sample consisted of PBMCs. Every receptor here comes from a man in his sixties in good health and CMV-seronegative.

In its sample, this clone was seen once. V usage is TRBV10-3 and J usage is TRBJ1-1; 7 bases are shared with TRBD1. Germline-derived CDR1 and CDR2 are ENHRY and SYGVKD. CDR3 length: 14 amino acids. The J segment lost 5 bases and the V segment lost 7 bases, leaving 10 bases of the junction unmatched. The CDR3 bases are TGTGCCATCACAACCGACCCCAGGGGGACTGAAGCTTTCTTT. Its protein product is CAITTDPRGTEAFF.

V is TRBV19 and J is TRBJ2-3, with TRBD1 matching over 9 bases. The germline V gene has CDR1 LNHDA and CDR2 SQIVND (reference sequence). The CDR3 is 14 amino acids. The V gene end was trimmed by 9 bases and the J gene end by 3 bases; junction bases not matched to a gene: 7. The DNA of the CDR3 is TGTGCCAGCCGGACCGGGACAGGGACAGATACGCAGTATTTT. It is translated as CASRTGTGTDTQYF.

The genes are TRBV7-2 and TRBJ1-5; possible D gene TRBD1, 5 bases. The CDR3 spans 15 residues. Germline assignment: CDR1 SGHTA and CDR2 FQGNSA. Trimming removed 4 bases from V and 5 bases from J, with 15 bases in between. The CDR3 sequence: CASSSEGQGYQPQHF. The CDR3 region has the DNA TGTGCCAGCAGCTCCGAAGGCCAGGGTTATCAGCCCCAGCATTTT.

To note about this clone: The conserved phenylalanine or tryptophan is not found at the CDR3 terminus, so this likely reflects a read error. Because the CDR3's place on the DNA is in doubt, the DNA is left out and the CDR3 is given as listed by TCRdb. The gene calls are TRBV9 and TRBJ2-6; the table's TRBD2 call for D was not verified on the DNA. Germline CDR1 and CDR2: SGDLS and YYNGEE. With termini counted, the CDR3 has 8 amino acids. CDR3 protein: CASSVNGG.

This clone was seen a single time. The gene calls are TRBV5-1 and TRBJ1-2, with TRBD1 matching 8 bases. The trim removed 4 bases at V and 3 bases at J, leaving 8 bases unmatched. Germline CDR1 SGHRS, CDR2 YFSETQ. The CDR3 is 15 amino acids. The CDR3 DNA follows: TGCGCCAGCAGCGGGCCGGACAGGGCGGACTATGGCTACACCTTC. It encodes CASSGPDRADYGYTF.

V is TRBV5-1 and J is TRBJ1-2; TRBD1 agrees at 10 bases. After removal of 0 bases from V and 8 bases from J, the junction contained 7 bases not matched to a gene. In germline, CDR1 is SGHRS, CDR2 YFSETQ. The CDR3 has 15 amino acids. DNA for the CDR3: TGCGCCAGCAGCTTGGGGTCGGGACAGGGGCAAGGCTACACCTTC. It encodes CASSLGSGQGQGYTF.

This clone occurred a few times. The J gene is TRBJ1-1, the V gene TRBV18; 9 bases map to TRBD1. From germline, CDR1 is KGHSH and CDR2 LQKENI. The CDR3 spans 14 residues. V was clipped by 9 bases and J by 4 bases; unmatched bases: 9. CDR3 bases: TGTGCCAGTTCCGGACAGGGGCGCAGCACTGAAGCTTTCTTT. It codes for CASSGQGRSTEAFF.

The chain recombines TRBV19 with TRBJ2-1, with 10 bases fitting TRBD2. The ends lost 7 bases at V and 6 bases at J; junction bases unmatched: 6. Germline V gene data show CDR1 as LNHDA and CDR2 as SQIVND (reference sequence). This CDR3 is 14 amino acids long. CDR3 sequence reads: CASNLAGDLNEQFF. In DNA form, the CDR3 reads TGTGCCAGTAATCTAGCGGGGGATCTCAATGAGCAGTTCTTC.

The rearrangement links TRBV5-1 to TRBJ2-7; TRBD1 aligns across 11 bases. The CDR3 totals 14 residues. CDR1 is SGHRS and CDR2 is YFSETQ in the germline V gene. V lost 3 bases, J lost 7 bases, and 6 bases stayed unmatched. The CDR3 bases are TGCGCCAGCAGCTCCGGACAGGGGGCGCGTGAGCAGTACGTC. This sequence encodes CASSSGQGAREQYV.

V and J are TRBV4-3 and TRBJ2-1, with 10 bases fitting TRBD2. V trimming: 4 bases; J trimming: 4 bases; junction bases outside the gene matches: 13. The germline CDR1 and CDR2 sequences are LGHNA and YSLEER. The CDR3 contains 18 residues. This chain's CDR3 is CASSPRGESGGAYNEQFF. Here the CDR3 DNA reads TGCGCCAGCAGCCCCCGGGGAGAGAGCGGGGGGGCTTACAATGAGCAGTTCTTC.

The chain recombines TRBV18 with TRBJ1-4; a possible D gene is TRBD1 (5 bases). Germline V gene sequence: CDR1 KGHSH, CDR2 LQKENI. This CDR3 comprises 16 residues. V was cut by 6 bases and J by 0 bases, with 14 bases left in between. The CDR3 spells CASSGLGLATNEKLFF. CDR3 in DNA: TGTGCCAGCTCGGGACTCGGTCTAGCAACTAATGAAAAACTGTTTTTT.

This clone appeared a single time. The chain couples TRBV6-6 to TRBJ2-1; possibly TRBD2 for D (5 bases). CDR3 size: 15 residues. The V gene lost 7 bases and the J gene lost 2 bases, with 15 bases spanning the gap. Per the germline V gene, CDR1 is MNHNY and CDR2 is SVGAGI (reference sequence). The CDR3 DNA follows: TGTGCCAGCACCGAAACGGGGTTCCCCTACAATGAGCAGTTCTTC. Translation: CASTETGFPYNEQFF.

V and J are TRBV18 and TRBJ1-4, with D uncertain. The CDR3 has 15 residues. CDR1 KGHSH and CDR2 LQKENI come from the germline V gene. V was pared by 3 bases and J by 4 bases, with 12 bases between. The CDR3 region is CASSPDGLVNEKLFF. The CDR3 DNA follows: TGTGCCAGCTCACCCGACGGACTGGTTAATGAAAAACTGTTTTTT.

This rearrangement joins TRBV5-1 to TRBJ2-5, with 9 bases lining up with TRBD1. The CDR3 extends over 14 amino acids. J lost 5 bases, V lost 4 bases, and 6 bases had no gene match. CDR1 and CDR2 from the germline V gene are SGHRS and YFSETQ. The CDR3 DNA is TGCGCCAGCAGCCGGGACAGGGAGGTTGAGACCCAGTACTTC. The encoded protein is CASSRDREVETQYF.

This clone was found a few times. This chain uses TRBV19 with TRBJ1-3; D is ambiguous. CDR3 length: 11 residues. V gave up 6 bases and J gave up 3 bases, with 3 bases separating them. Germline CDR1 and CDR2: LNHDA and SQIVND (reference sequence). Here the CDR3 DNA reads TGTGCCAGTAGCCATGGAAACACCATATATTTT. It yields the protein CASSHGNTIYF.

V usage is TRBV18 and J usage is TRBJ2-1; TRBD1 aligns across 8 bases. J gave up 9 bases and V 2 bases, and 9 bases lay outside the gene matches. The germline CDR1 and CDR2 sequences are KGHSH and LQKENI. The CDR3 extends over 15 amino acids. The CDR3 nucleotides read TGTGCCAGCTCACCAGCAGAGGCAGGGGGCAGTGAGCAGTTCTTC. Translating it yields CASSPAEAGGSEQFF.